One T cell receptor beta chain is described in this entry. The data are from a study of blood T cell repertoires in COVID-19. Study in general: Researchers got acute and convalescent COVID-19 samples from the United States, Italy and Spain. From T cells, B-cell-depleted T cells, or PBMCs came the material, which was cDNA or gDNA.

V gave up 4 bases and J gave up 0 bases, with 10 bases separating them. CDR1 and CDR2 (germline): LNHDA, SQIVND (reference sequence). CDR3 size: 16 residues. Per the original data handling: Estimation of nucleated cell counts relied on the amplification of reference gene primers. Sequencing was performed with immunoSEQ multiplex PCR; in TCRdb, only in-frame clones are kept and a portion is missing. The V and J calls and clone size come from that table; D and trimming were worked out from the DNA. This table holds 70,000 to 95,000 clones, approximately 92% found once. This chain joins TRBV19 and TRBJ2-6; the D is unclear. Sequencing input: peripheral blood. The receptor's source is a woman aged 60-75 years with active COVID-19. The CDR3 bases are TGTGCCAGTAGTAACGCAGTCCGCTCTGGGGCCAACGTCCTGACTTTC. Translation: CASSNAVRSGANVLTF.